This T cell receptor beta chain was identified during a study of T cell repertoires in aging, cancer and after chemotherapy. This clonotype was counted a few times. The template was genomic DNA from peripheral blood, not RNA. Trimming removed 6 bases from V and 4 bases from J, with 13 bases in between. Germline V lookup: CDR1 MNHNS, CDR2 SASEGT. The CDR3 totals 14 residues. Rearranged V-D-J TRB sequences were amplified with a mixed TRB-A/B primer pool. MiXCR, run by TCRdb on the multiplex PCR reads, gives a single entry per CDR3 protein. The sample has some 10,000 distinct CDR3 sequences, about 38% seen once.

V usage is TRBV6-1 and J usage is TRBJ1-5; the D is unclear. This clonotype was sampled from a human donor in good health. The specimen sequenced was blood. The CDR3 nucleotides are TGTGCCAGCAGCCGAGGGTTTCGTAATCAGCCCCAGCATTTT. This gives the protein CASSRGFRNQPQHF.